These 24 T cell receptor beta chains were all obtained from the same sample, sequenced in a study of OX40 agonist ivuxolimab in advanced cancers. Library prep was done by the immunoSEQ multiplex PCR assay. Entries here come from immuneACCESS through TCRdb and include only in-frame sequences with V and J called. Some clones fail to appear in such tables; in the studies checked, an unresolved V gene covers under half of the shortfall, and the cause of the remainder is unknown. This sample lists 70,000 to 95,000 clones; about 86% were detected once. The ten largest account for approximately 1.5% of the sample. This specimen was CD4+ or CD8+ T cells sorted from blood, taken in a trial of the OX40 agonist ivuxolimab. These receptors were taken from an adult with an advanced solid tumor such as melanoma, head and neck, liver or kidney cancer.

V is TRBV11-2 and J is TRBJ1-1, with 9 bases identical to TRBD1. After removal of 4 bases from V and 4 bases from J, the junction contained 4 bases not matched to a gene. Germline V lookup: CDR1 SGHAT, CDR2 FQNNGV. CDR3 size: 14 residues. CDR3 in DNA: TGTGCCAGCAGCTGGGGACAGGGCACCACTGAAGCTTTCTTT. Its protein is CASSWGQGTTEAFF.

The chain couples TRBV5-1 to TRBJ1-1, with 9 nucleotides matching TRBD1. The CDR3 runs to 16 residues. CDR1 and CDR2 (germline): SGHRS, YFSETQ. The V and J ends lost 0 bases and 4 bases, in that order; junction bases with no gene match: 7. CDR3 nucleotide sequence: TGCGCCAGCAGCTTGGGAACAGGACAGGGGCTCACTGAAGCTTTCTTT. Translation: CASSLGTGQGLTEAFF.

The chain is built from TRBV2 and TRBJ2-2; no clear D gene. Germline CDR1 and CDR2: SNHLY and FYNNEI. Trimming removed 6 bases at V and 7 bases at J, with 6 bases between. The CDR3 sequence is 11 residues long. CDR3 sequence reads: CASSRGGELFF. The DNA for the CDR3 is TGTGCCAGCAGCCGAGGCGGGGAGCTGTTTTTT.

This chain connects TRBV28 to TRBJ1-1; no firm D call. V shed 5 bases and J shed 1 base, with 11 bases lying between them. Germline-derived CDR1 and CDR2 are MDHEN and SYDVKM. The CDR3 totals 14 residues. CDR3 bases: TGTGCCAGCAGTCGCTTGAGACCGAACACTGAAGCTTTCTTT. This encodes CASSRLRPNTEAFF.

This clone showed up just a few times. The V gene is TRBV11-3, the J gene TRBJ2-3; D is uncertain. Trimming left V 4 bases short and J 2 bases short, with 7 bases between. The length of the CDR3 is 13 residues. In germline, CDR1 is SGHNT, CDR2 YENEEA. The CDR3 nucleotides read TGTGCCAGCAGCTGGGATAACACAGATACGCAGTATTTT. Its protein is CASSWDNTDTQYF.

CDR3 sequence (DNA): TGTGCCAGCAGCAGAGCAGGGACCCAGTACTTC. This translates into CASSRAGTQYF. J is TRBJ2-5 and V is TRBV5-6, with D uncertain. Germline V lookup: CDR1 SGHDT, CDR2 YYEEEE. Deletions cut 4 bases from V and 7 bases from J, with 8 bases between. This CDR3 has 11 amino acids.

The sample holds one count of this clone. The chain joins TRBV19 to TRBJ2-3, with D hard to call. CDR3 length: 13 residues. Looked up from germline, CDR1 is LNHDA and CDR2 is SQIVND (reference sequence). Trimming removed 7 bases from V and 3 bases from J, with 11 bases in between. CDR3 DNA sequence: TGTGCCAGTAACGACGGAGCTACAGATACGCAGTATTTT. Its protein is CASNDGATDTQYF.

The chain employs TRBV12-2 and TRBJ1-6. TRBV12-2 corresponds to a pseudogene. The CDR3 extends over 17 amino acids. CDR3: CASRLREGTYSNSPLHF. CDR3 coding DNA: TGTGCAAGTCGCCTTCGTGAGGGGACCTATTCAAATTCACCCCTCCACTTT.

J is TRBJ1-1 and V is TRBV5-1; D unclear. This CDR3 region has 13 residues. Trimming pared 2 bases from V and 1 base from J, leaving 6 bases between. The germline V gene has CDR1 SGHRS and CDR2 YFSETQ. The CDR3 region is CASSLLANTEAFF. For the CDR3, the DNA is TGCGCCAGCAGCTTATTAGCGAACACTGAAGCTTTCTTT. The variable domain in full, with the rest retrieved from reference TRBV5-1 and TRBJ1-1, is KAGVTQTPRYLIKTRGQQVTLSCSPISGHRSVSWYQQTPGQGLQFLFEYFSETQRNKGNFPGRFSGRQFSNSRSEMNVSTLELGDSALYLCASSLLANTEAFFGQGTRLTVV.

The chain employs TRBV6-5 and TRBJ2-7; TRBD2 agrees at 10 bases. The CDR3 length is 14 residues. V lost 6 bases, J lost 2 bases, and 4 bases stayed unmatched. The V gene's germline CDR1 is MNHEY and CDR2 SVGAGI. CDR3 protein: CASSLAGATYEQYF. CDR3 coding DNA: TGTGCCAGCAGCCTAGCGGGGGCAACCTACGAGCAGTACTTC.

The V and J genes are TRBV30 and TRBJ2-7, with D hard to call. Germline values: CDR1 GTSNPN, CDR2 SVGIG (reference sequence). This CDR3 contains 14 residues. Deletions cut 0 bases from V and 0 bases from J, with 9 bases between. The CDR3 region has the DNA TGTGCCTGGAGTGTAGGCAGGAGCTCCTACGAGCAGTACTTC. As protein: CAWSVGRSSYEQYF.

The J gene is TRBJ1-2, the V gene TRBV29-1; tentatively, D is TRBD1 (6 bases). V lost 0 bases, J lost 3 bases, and 8 bases lay in between. From germline, CDR1 is SQVTM and CDR2 ANQGSEA. This CDR3 region has 13 residues. DNA of the CDR3: TGCAGCGTTGAAGAGGGGGCGGACTATGGCTACACCTTC. Its translation is CSVEEGADYGYTF. The full variable domain, completed using reference TRBV29-1 and TRBJ1-2, is SAVISQKPSRDICQRGTSLTIQCQVDSQVTMMFWYRQQPGQSLTLIATANQGSEATYESGFVIDKFPISRPNLTFSTLTVSNMSPEDSSIYLCSVEEGADYGYTFGSGTRLTVV.

By frequency in the sample, this clone is medium-sized (0.01 to 0.1%). V usage is TRBV30 and J usage is TRBJ1-1, with D uncertain. CDR3 length: 14 residues. Germline V lookup: CDR1 GTSNPN, CDR2 SVGIG (reference sequence). V was pared by 2 bases and J by 1 base, with 11 bases between. CDR3 bases: TGTGCCTGGAGTTCCTTAGGGAGGAACACTGAAGCTTTCTTT. Amino acid sequence: CAWSSLGRNTEAFF.

This chain links TRBV5-1 with TRBJ1-4, with D tentatively TRBD1 (5 bases). The germline V gene encodes CDR1 SGHRS and CDR2 YFSETQ. With 7 bases removed from V and 3 bases from J, the gap between germline ends came to 10 bases. This CDR3 is 13 amino acids long. CDR3 DNA: TGCGCCAGCGGGCGGGGGTCTAATGAAAAACTGTTTTTT. Amino acids: CASGRGSNEKLFF. The full variable domain, in which reference TRBV5-1 and TRBJ1-4 provide the parts outside the CDR3, is KAGVTQTPRYLIKTRGQQVTLSCSPISGHRSVSWYQQTPGQGLQFLFEYFSETQRNKGNFPGRFSGRQFSNSRSEMNVSTLELGDSALYLCASGRGSNEKLFFGSGTQLSVL.

V and J are TRBV5-4 and TRBJ2-3; D possibly corresponds to TRBD2 (6 bases). Germline V gene lookup returns CDR1 SGHNT and CDR2 YYREEE (reference sequence). V gave up 0 bases and J gave up 4 bases, with 15 bases separating them. The CDR3 spans 16 residues. The chain's CDR3 is CASSLVLGGGADTQYF. The CDR3 region has the DNA TGTGCCAGCAGCTTGGTTCTGGGAGGCGGGGCAGATACGCAGTATTTT.

V is TRBV2 and J is TRBJ2-1; D is possibly TRBD2 (6 bases). Trimming shortened V by 2 bases and J by 4 bases, and 12 bases separated the two germline ends. The CDR3 contains 15 residues. Germline V gene lookup returns CDR1 SNHLY and CDR2 FYNNEI. CDR3 amino acids: CASSEFGTEYNEQFF. CDR3 nucleotides: TGTGCCAGCAGTGAATTCGGGACTGAGTACAATGAGCAGTTCTTC. The complete variable domain, with remaining parts taken from reference TRBV2 and TRBJ2-1, reads EPEVTQTPSHQVTQMGQEVILRCVPISNHLYFYWYRQILGQKVEFLVSFYNNEISEKSEIFDDQFSVERPDGSNFTLKIRSTKLEDSAMYFCASSEFGTEYNEQFFGPGTRLTVL.

The J gene is TRBJ1-2, the V gene TRBV28; tentative D call: TRBD1 (6 bases). Between the trimmed V and J ends, which lost 6 bases and 4 bases, there was a span of 18 bases. This CDR3 has 15 residues. Germline V gene sequence: CDR1 MDHEN, CDR2 SYDVKM. The CDR3 DNA reads TGTGCCAGCAGGCCCCCAGGGGCGGAGCGCTATGGCTACACCTTC. Protein: CASRPPGAERYGYTF.

The chain has TRBV6-1 and TRBJ2-2, with 7 bases that match TRBD1. V dropped 8 bases and J dropped 2; count of bases not matched to a gene: 2. Per germline, CDR1 MNHNS and CDR2 SASEGT. There are 13 residues in the CDR3. Here the CDR3 DNA reads TGTGCCAGCGGGACAGATAACACCGGGGAGCTGTTTTTT. Translated: CASGTDNTGELFF.

The count of this clone is one. V and J are TRBV28 and TRBJ2-3; tentative D call: TRBD1 (5 bases). Germline assignment: CDR1 MDHEN and CDR2 SYDVKM. The ends were cut back, 6 bases at V and 3 bases at J, with 16 bases in the middle. The CDR3 is 15 residues long. The CDR3 sequence: CASSLRVGGTDTQYF. The CDR3 DNA reads as TGTGCCAGCAGCCTCAGGGTAGGTGGAACAGATACGCAGTATTTT.

This chain uses TRBV11-2 with TRBJ2-4, with TRBD1 identical over 8 bases. The V gene's germline CDR1 is SGHAT and CDR2 FQNNGV. J was trimmed by 7 bases and V by 1 base; bases with no gene match: 3. The CDR3 is 14 amino acids. Here the CDR3 DNA reads TGTGCCAGCAGCTTAGGATACAGGGGGAACATTCAGTACTTC. Protein: CASSLGYRGNIQYF.

Only a few counts were recorded for this clone. This chain joins TRBV11-1 and TRBJ1-5; no clear D gene. Germline V gene sequence: CDR1 SGHAT, CDR2 FQDESV (reference sequence). The ends were cut back, 5 bases at V and 1 base at J, with 6 bases in the middle. The CDR3 has 13 residues. Here the CDR3 DNA reads TGTGCCAGCAGCATCGACAGCAATCAGCCCCAGCATTTT. This encodes CASSIDSNQPQHF. Filled out from reference TRBV11-1 and TRBJ1-5, the complete variable domain reads EAEVAQSPRYKITEKSQAVAFWCDPISGHATLYWYRQILGQGPELLVQFQDESVVDDSQLPKDRFSAERLKGVDSTLKIQPAELGDSAMYLCASSIDSNQPQHFGDGTRLSIL.

CDR3 bases: TGTGCCAGCAGTATGGGACAGGGGACAACTAATGAAAAACTGTTTTTT. It encodes CASSMGQGTTNEKLFF. This chain links TRBV27 with TRBJ1-4, with 10 bases that match TRBD1. Germline values: CDR1 MNHEY, CDR2 SMNVEV (reference sequence). J gave up 0 bases and V 5 bases, and 3 bases lay outside the gene matches. CDR3 size: 16 residues.

The V call is TRBV7-2, the J call TRBJ2-2, with TRBD1 as a possible D gene (5 bases). V was pared by 2 bases and J by 3 bases, with 10 bases between. The CDR3 runs to 15 residues. CDR1 SGHTA and CDR2 FQGNSA come from the germline V gene. CDR3 coding DNA: TGTGCCAGCAGCTTAAACAGGCCGGACACCGGGGAGCTGTTTTTT. Amino acids: CASSLNRPDTGELFF.

The gene calls are TRBV5-1 and TRBJ2-7, with D possibly being TRBD1 or TRBD2 (5 bases each). Germline-derived CDR1 and CDR2 are SGHRS and YFSETQ. With 4 bases removed from V and 3 bases from J, the gap between germline ends came to 20 bases. The CDR3 sequence is 16 residues long. The CDR3 loop is CASSGGNVGGSYEQYF. The CDR3 DNA reads as TGCGCCAGCAGCGGCGGAAACGTTGGGGGAAGCTACGAGCAGTACTTC.